Below, 5 T cell receptor beta chains from the same sample are listed, as sequenced in a study of human T cells and chemical hapten exposure. The time point was: pre-sensitization, week 0. Treatment given: therapeutic diphenylcyclopropenone sensitization with weekly scalp DPC. MiXCR, run by TCRdb on the RACE reads, gives a single entry per CDR3 protein. The data contain about 98,000 distinct CDR3 sequences, roughly 10% of them singletons. This specimen was whole blood, taken in connection with sensitization to the hapten diphenylcyclopropenone (DPC). The receptor source for this set is a woman in her sixties with alopecia areata. Some clones in this sample may be carry-over from other donors' samples.

This chain links TRBV19 with TRBJ2-2, with D perhaps assigned TRBD1 or TRBD2 (5 bases each). The V end was cut by 5 bases, the J end by 5 bases, with 12 bases between. The CDR3 runs 14 residues. CDR1 is LNHDA, CDR2 SQIVND, per germline (reference sequence). The CDR3 bases are TGTGCCAGTAGTCCGGGACGAACGACCGGGGAGCTGTTTTTT. Its translation is CASSPGRTTGELFF.

The rearrangement joins TRBV6-2 or TRBV6-3 to TRBJ2-1; no firm D call. This CDR3 has 13 residues. In germline, CDR1 is MNHEY, CDR2 SVGEGT. The V gene lost 6 bases and the J gene lost 4 bases, with 10 bases spanning the gap. This CDR3 reads CASSPAWYNEQFF. In nucleotides, the CDR3 is TGTGCCAGCAGCCCCGCCTGGTACAATGAGCAGTTCTTC.

This clonotype has just a few counts. The V and J genes are TRBV12-3 or TRBV12-4 and TRBJ2-7; D gene ambiguous. Trimming left V 8 bases short and J 7 bases short, with 15 bases between. CDR3 length: 12 residues. CDR3 sequence reads: CASRNLGSEQYF. CDR3 DNA sequence: TGTGCCAGCCGAAATCTCGGAAGTGAGCAGTACTTC.

In this sample, this clonotype turned up many times. The chain carries TRBV18 and TRBJ1-3, with a tentative D call TRBD1 (6 bases). The germline V and J ends were trimmed by 3 bases and 4 bases, with 16 bases remaining between them. The CDR3 is made up of 16 amino acids. Germline CDR1 KGHSH, CDR2 LQKENI. CDR3: CASSPNAGARGNTIYF. For the CDR3, the DNA is TGTGCCAGCTCACCTAACGCGGGGGCCAGAGGAAACACCATATATTTT.

The table lists this clonotype with many counts. The CDR3 sequence is CASSRTVNQPQHF. In DNA, the CDR3 is TGTGCCAGCAGTAGAACCGTGAATCAGCCCCAGCATTTT. The chain combines TRBV6-6 with TRBJ1-5; D is unresolved. The CDR3 length is 13 residues. Trimming stripped 5 bases from V and 4 bases from J, with 9 bases between. The germline gives CDR1 MNHNY, CDR2 SVGAGI (reference sequence).